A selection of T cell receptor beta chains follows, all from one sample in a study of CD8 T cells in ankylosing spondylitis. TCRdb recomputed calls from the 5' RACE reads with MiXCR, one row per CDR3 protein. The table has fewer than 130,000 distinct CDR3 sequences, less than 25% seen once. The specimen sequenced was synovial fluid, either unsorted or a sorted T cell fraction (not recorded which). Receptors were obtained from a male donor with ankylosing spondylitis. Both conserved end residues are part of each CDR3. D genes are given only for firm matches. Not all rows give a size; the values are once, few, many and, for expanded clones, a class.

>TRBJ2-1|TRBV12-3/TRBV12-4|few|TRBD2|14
TGTGCCAGCCGTAGCGGGAGCGGTTACAATGAGCAGTTCTTC
CASRSGSGYNEQFF
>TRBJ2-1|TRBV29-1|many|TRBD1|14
TGCAGCGGCAACGACAGGGGCCAGGGCAATGAGCAGTTCTTC
CSGNDRGQGNEQFF
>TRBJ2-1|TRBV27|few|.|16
TGTGCCAGCAGTTCTCATCGGGGACGGTCGTACAATGAGCAGTTCTTC
CASSSHRGRSYNEQFF
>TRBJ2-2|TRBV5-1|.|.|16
TGCGCCAGCAGCTTGGTCCCCCAGGGAGACACCGGGGAGCTGTTTTTT
CASSLVPQGDTGELFF
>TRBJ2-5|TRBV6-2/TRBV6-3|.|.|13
TGTGCCAGCAGTTCCGCAGTGCGAGAGACCCAGTACTTC
CASSSAVRETQYF
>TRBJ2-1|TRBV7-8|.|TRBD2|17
TGTGCCAGCAGCTCGACTAGCGGGAGAGGTTCCTACAATGAGCAGTTCTTC
CASSSTSGRGSYNEQFF
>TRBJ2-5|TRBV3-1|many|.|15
TGTGCCAGCAGCCAAGGCGGCCTAAGAGAGGGGACCCAGTACTTC
CASSQGGLREGTQYF
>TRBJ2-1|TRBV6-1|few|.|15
TGTGCCAGCAGTGAAGAGGGGGGCGCCTACAATGAGCAGTTCTTC
CASSEEGGAYNEQFF
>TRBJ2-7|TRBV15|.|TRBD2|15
TGTGCCACCAGCAGAGATCGGGAGCCGGGAGGGGAGCAGTACTTC
CATSRDREPGGEQYF
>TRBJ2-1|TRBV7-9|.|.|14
TGTGCCAGCAGCTTAGCGTTGGTCGGGAATGAGCAGTTCTTC
CASSLALVGNEQFF
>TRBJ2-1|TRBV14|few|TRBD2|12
TGTGCCAGCAGCCAATTAGCGGGTAGGCAGTTCTTC
CASSQLAGRQFF
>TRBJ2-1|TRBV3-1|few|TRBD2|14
TGTGCCAGCACAACTAGCGGGCTCTACAATGAGCAGTTCTTC
CASTTSGLYNEQFF
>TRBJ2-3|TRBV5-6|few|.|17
TGTGCCAGCAGCCTCTGGACTAGGGGGGGGTACACAGATACGCAGTATTTT
CASSLWTRGGYTDTQYF
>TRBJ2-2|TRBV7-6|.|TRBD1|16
TGTGCCAGCAGCTTTAACCGGGACAGGGTGGCCGGGGAGCTGTTTTTT
CASSFNRDRVAGELFF
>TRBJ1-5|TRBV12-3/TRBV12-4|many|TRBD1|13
TGTGCCAGCAGCCCGGGAGGGGGCCAGCCCCAGCATTTT
CASSPGGGQPQHF
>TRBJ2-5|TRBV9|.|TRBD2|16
TGTGCCAGCAGCCCTATGACTAGCGGGCGCCAAGAGACCCAGTACTTC
CASSPMTSGRQETQYF
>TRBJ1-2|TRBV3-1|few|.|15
TGTGCCAGCAGCCCAGAGGTCGCAGGGGTAAATGGCTACACCTTC
CASSPEVAGVNGYTF
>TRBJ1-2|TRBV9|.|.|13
TGTGCCAGCAGCGCCCTTCCGACGCGAGGCTACACCTTC
CASSALPTRGYTF
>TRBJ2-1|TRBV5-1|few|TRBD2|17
TGCGCCAGCAGCTGGGGGACTAGCGGAAGCTCCTACAATGAGCAGTTCTTC
CASSWGTSGSSYNEQFF
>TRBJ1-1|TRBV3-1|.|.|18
TGTGCCAGCAGCCAAGATACAGCAGGGCGCTCCGTGGACACTGAAGCTTTCTTT
CASSQDTAGRSVDTEAFF
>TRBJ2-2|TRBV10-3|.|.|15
TGTGCCATCAGGCCACCTAATTCGAACACCGGGGAGCTGTTTTTT
CAIRPPNSNTGELFF
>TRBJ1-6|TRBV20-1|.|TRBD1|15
TGCAGTGCTACTCACAGGGGACTTTATAATTCACCCCTCCACTTT
CSATHRGLYNSPLHF
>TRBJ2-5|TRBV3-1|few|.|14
TGTGCCAGCAGCCAAGGGTTTGGGAAAGAGACCCAGTACTTC
CASSQGFGKETQYF
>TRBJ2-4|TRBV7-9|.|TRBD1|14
TGTGCCAGCAGCCCCGGGACAGGGAGAAACATTCAGTACTTC
CASSPGTGRNIQYF
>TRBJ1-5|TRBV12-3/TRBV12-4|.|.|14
TGTGCCAGCAGCCCCATGGGGCCGGGTCAGCCCCAGCATTTT
CASSPMGPGQPQHF
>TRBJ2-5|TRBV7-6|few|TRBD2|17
TGTGCCAGCAGCCGAGTGACCGGGACTAGCGGCCAAGAGACCCAGTACTTC
CASSRVTGTSGQETQYF
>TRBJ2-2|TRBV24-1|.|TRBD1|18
TGTGCCACCAGTACACCCGGGACAGGGGCCCTGGGCACCGGGGAGCTGTTTTTT
CATSTPGTGALGTGELFF
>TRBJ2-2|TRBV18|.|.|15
TGTGCCAGCTCACCATTAACAAGCCTGAGCGGGGAGCTGTTTTTT
CASSPLTSLSGELFF
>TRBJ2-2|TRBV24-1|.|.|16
TGTGCCACCAGTTCATCCGGGACGGCGAACACCGGGGAGCTGTTTTTT
CATSSSGTANTGELFF
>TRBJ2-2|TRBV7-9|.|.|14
TGTGCCAGCAGCAAGGCTATGAACACCGGGGAGCTGTTTTTT
CASSKAMNTGELFF
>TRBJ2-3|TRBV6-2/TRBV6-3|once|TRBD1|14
TGTGCCAGCAGACGGACAGGGGGGGCAGATACGCAGTATTTT
CASRRTGGADTQYF
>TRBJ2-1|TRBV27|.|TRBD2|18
TGTGCCAGTACCGTAAAGACTAGCGGGAATCCCTTAAGAAATGAGCAGTTCTTC
CASTVKTSGNPLRNEQFF
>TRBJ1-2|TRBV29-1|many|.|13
TGCAGCGTTGAAGGTTATGAGAACTATGGCTACACCTTC
CSVEGYENYGYTF
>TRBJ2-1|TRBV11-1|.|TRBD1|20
TGTGCCAGCAGCTTCCTACCGGGACAGGGACAGTTGAGCTCCTACAATGAGCAGTTCTTC
CASSFLPGQGQLSSYNEQFF
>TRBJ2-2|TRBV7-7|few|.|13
TGTGCCAGCAGCCCCGGGACAACCGGGGAGCTGTTTTTT
CASSPGTTGELFF
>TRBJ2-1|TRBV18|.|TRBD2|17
TGTGCCAGCTCACCACTGGGGACTAGCGGGAGGGCCAATGAGCAGTTCTTC
CASSPLGTSGRANEQFF
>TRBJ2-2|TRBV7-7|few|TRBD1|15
TGTGCCAGCAGCTTCCTGACAGGGGTCACCGGGGAGCTGTTTTTT
CASSFLTGVTGELFF
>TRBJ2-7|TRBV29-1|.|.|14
TGCAGCGTTGAACGGGAATTCGGGGCCTACGAGCAGTACTTC
CSVEREFGAYEQYF
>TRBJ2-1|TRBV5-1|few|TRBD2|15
TGCGCCAGCAGCTTGGTGGGACTAGCTTACAATGAGCAGTTCTTC
CASSLVGLAYNEQFF
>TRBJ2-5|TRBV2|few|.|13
TGTGCCAGCAGTACCGGGGCCCAAGAGACCCAGTACTTC
CASSTGAQETQYF
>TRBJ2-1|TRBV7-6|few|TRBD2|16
TGTGCCAGCAGCTTTAGGGATTTATCGGGAGGGAATGAGCAGTTCTTC
CASSFRDLSGGNEQFF